This T cell receptor (beta chain) was retrieved from a study of blood T cells in healthy people across ages. Findings and limits, study-wide: Unsorted PBMC input precluded a conclusive naive versus antigen-experienced comparison. Shifts in expanded clonotypes may have been confounded by donor CMV status, which was unknown.

This clonotype was detected a few times. Its target is not known. Germline V gene data show CDR1 as SQVTM and CDR2 as ANQGSEA. The CDR3 has 13 amino acids. V dropped 5 bases and J dropped 1; count of bases not matched to a gene: 4. The second PCR ran about 6 to 11 cycles with a sample-barcoded 5' primer and J-beta primers. TCRdb processed the 5' RACE reads anew with MiXCR; each CDR3 protein has one entry. The table lists roughly 1,300,000 distinct CDR3 sequences, around 55% of them singletons. Sequencing used blood. The chain carries TRBV29-1 and TRBJ2-7; 8 nucleotides line up with TRBD1. The receptor was isolated from a man younger than 35 in good health. As DNA, the CDR3 is TGCAGCGTTTTGTGGACAGGGTCCTACGAGCAGTACTTC. It specifies CSVLWTGSYEQYF.